The present T cell receptor beta chain was sequenced within a study of blood T cell repertoires in COVID-19. Per germline, CDR1 SNHLY and CDR2 FYNNEI. CDR3 size: 13 residues. V lost 7 bases and J 2 bases, leaving 11 bases between the germline ends. Method: immunoSEQ multiplex PCR; TCRdb's copy keeps in-frame clones and lacks some. The data show 150,000 to 200,000 clones, with about nine tenths seen just once and 20% to 30% held by the top ten. The chain carries TRBV2 and TRBJ1-1; D gene uncertain. Sequenced material: peripheral blood. The sequence derives from a man aged 60-69 years with acute or convalescent COVID-19. This CDR3 is CASNDRGNTEAFF. In DNA form, the CDR3 reads TGTGCCAGCAATGACCGGGGAAACACTGAAGCTTTCTTT. Full variable domain (rest looked up from reference TRBV2 and TRBJ1-1): EPEVTQTPSHQVTQMGQEVILRCVPISNHLYFYWYRQILGQKVEFLVSFYNNEISEKSEIFDDQFSVERPDGSNFTLKIRSTKLEDSAMYFCASNDRGNTEAFFGQGTRLTVV.